A selection of T cell receptor beta chains follows, all from one sample in a study of T cell responses to AZD1222 COVID-19 vaccine. The method was immunoSEQ multiplex PCR; TCRdb's version includes in-frame clones alone and lacks a portion of them. The sample yields about 93,000 clones, roughly nine tenths seen once. The input for sequencing was peripheral blood, taken 28 days after the second AZD1222 dose. These receptors were collected from an adult who received the AZD1222 COVID-19 vaccine. CDR3s include the opening cysteine and the closing phenylalanine or tryptophan. D genes are given only for firm matches.

d_gene: .; j_gene: TRBJ1-1; v_gene: TRBV7-3; CDR3nt: TGTGCCAGCAGCCTGACCAGTAACACTGAAGCTTTCTTT; CDR3aa: CASSLTSNTEAFF
d_gene: .; j_gene: TRBJ2-3; v_gene: TRBV7-2; CDR3nt: TGTGCCAGCAGCTTAGAGCGGACAGATACGCAGTATTTT; CDR3aa: CASSLERTDTQYF
d_gene: .; j_gene: TRBJ2-1; v_gene: TRBV7-2; CDR3nt: TGTGCCAGCAGCTTAAACCCCTACAATGAGCAGTTCTTC; CDR3aa: CASSLNPYNEQFF
d_gene: TRBD1; j_gene: TRBJ1-2; v_gene: TRBV7-2; CDR3nt: TGTGCCAGCAGCGCTCGAACAGGGGACTATGGCTACACCTTC; CDR3aa: CASSARTGDYGYTF
d_gene: .; j_gene: TRBJ2-3; v_gene: TRBV30; CDR3nt: TGTGCCTGGAACCGCGGGCTTGGCACAGATACGCAGTATTTT; CDR3aa: CAWNRGLGTDTQYF
d_gene: .; j_gene: TRBJ1-1; v_gene: TRBV7-3; CDR3nt: TGTGCCAGCAGCTTGGGAGGAGGGATTGAAGCTTTCTTT; CDR3aa: CASSLGGGIEAFF
d_gene: .; j_gene: TRBJ2-5; v_gene: TRBV13; CDR3nt: TGTGCCAGCAGCTTATCCGGACTACTGGTAAAACAAGAGACCCAGTACTTC; CDR3aa: CASSLSGLLVKQETQYF
d_gene: .; j_gene: TRBJ1-4; v_gene: TRBV23-1; CDR3nt: TGCGCCAGCAGTCAATTGGCGGTGTTAAATGAAAAACTGTTTTTT; CDR3aa: CASSQLAVLNEKLFF
d_gene: .; j_gene: TRBJ2-3; v_gene: TRBV7-6; CDR3nt: TGTGCCAGCAGCCCGGGACCAGACGGAGATACGCAGTATTTT; CDR3aa: CASSPGPDGDTQYF
d_gene: .; j_gene: TRBJ1-2; v_gene: TRBV20-1; CDR3nt: TGCAGTGCGCGGACGGACTATGGCTACACCTTC; CDR3aa: CSARTDYGYTF
d_gene: .; j_gene: TRBJ1-1; v_gene: TRBV18; CDR3nt: TGTGCCGCTGCCGAGGGTCCCACTGAAGCTTTCTTT; CDR3aa: CAAAEGPTEAFF
d_gene: .; j_gene: TRBJ1-2; v_gene: TRBV19; CDR3nt: TGTGCCAGTAGTCAAGGTATGGGGCGCTATGGCTACACCTTC; CDR3aa: CASSQGMGRYGYTF